The TCR beta chain described here comes from a study of blood T cells in healthy people across ages. Together with a sample-barcoded 5' primer, a J-beta primer mix was included in a second PCR lasting about 7 to 12 cycles. In TCRdb, the 5' RACE reads were re-called with MiXCR into one record per CDR3 protein. Of more than 900,000 distinct CDR3 sequences detected, 25% to 35% appear once; the ten largest clones hold approximately 10%. V lost 1 base, J lost 5 bases, and 14 bases lay in between. CDR3 length: 15 residues. Germline CDR1 SGHTA, CDR2 FQGNSA. The same sample was also studied in work on T cells of mothers and their children. That work adds: Whether related or unrelated, pairs show similar shaping of TCR recombination output by thymic selection.

This clonotype originated in a woman aged 40 to 50 in good health. The rearrangement joins TRBV7-2 to TRBJ2-5, with D possibly TRBD2 on 6 matching bases. The sample comprised blood. The CDR3 nucleotides read TGTGCCAGCAGCTTAGATCGTAGGGCGGGGGAGACCCAGTACTTC. Translation: CASSLDRRAGETQYF. Full variable domain (outside the CDR3, taken from reference TRBV7-2 and TRBJ2-5): GAGVSQSPSNKVTEKGKDVELRCDPISGHTALYWYRQSLGQGLEFLIYFQGNSAPDKSGLPSDRFSAERTGGSVSTLTIQRTQQEDSAVYLCASSLDRRAGETQYFGPGTRLLVL.